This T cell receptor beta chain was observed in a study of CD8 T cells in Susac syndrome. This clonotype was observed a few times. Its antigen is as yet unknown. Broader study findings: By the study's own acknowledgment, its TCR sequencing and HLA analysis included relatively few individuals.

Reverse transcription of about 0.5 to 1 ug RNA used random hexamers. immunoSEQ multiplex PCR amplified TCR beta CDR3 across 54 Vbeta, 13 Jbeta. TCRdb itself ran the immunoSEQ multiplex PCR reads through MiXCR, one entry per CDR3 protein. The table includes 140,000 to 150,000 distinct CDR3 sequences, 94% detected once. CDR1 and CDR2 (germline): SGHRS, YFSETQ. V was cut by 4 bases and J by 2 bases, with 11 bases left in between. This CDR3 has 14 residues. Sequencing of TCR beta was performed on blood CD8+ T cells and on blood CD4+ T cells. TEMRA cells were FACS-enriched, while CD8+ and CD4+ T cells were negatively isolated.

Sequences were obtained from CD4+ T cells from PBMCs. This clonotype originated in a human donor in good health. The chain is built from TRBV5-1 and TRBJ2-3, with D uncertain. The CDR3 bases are TGCGCCAGCAGCCGAGAAGGGATCACAGATACGCAGTATTTT. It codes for CASSREGITDTQYF.